A selection of T cell receptor beta chains follows, all from one sample in a study of T cells in Graves' hyperthyroidism and ophthalmopathy. MiXCR, applied by TCRdb to the multiplex PCR reads, yields one record per CDR3 protein. This sample has fewer than 700,000 distinct CDR3 sequences, with 15% to 20% found just once. The sample consisted of blood. The receptors originated from a woman aged 18 to 35 with Graves' ophthalmopathy. Both conserved end residues are part of each CDR3. Each record gives: J gene, clone size, D gene, V gene, CDR3 DNA, CDR3 protein. The D gene is left open where the match is weak. Not every row has a clone size; where given, it reads once, few, many or a size class.

J: TRBJ2-5; size: -; D: -; V: TRBV30; DNA: TGTGCCTGGAGTCGGAACCTCCAAGAGACCCAGTACTTC; CDR3: CAWSRNLQETQYF
J: TRBJ2-7; size: many; D: TRBD1; V: TRBV13; DNA: TGTGCCAGCAGCTTAGTTGGGACAGGGGTCGACGAGCAGTACTTC; CDR3: CASSLVGTGVDEQYF
J: TRBJ1-6; size: many; D: -; V: TRBV2; DNA: TGTGCCAGCGATCCCAAAAGTTGGCAGGGTGACACCTATAATTCACCCCTCCACTTT; CDR3: CASDPKSWQGDTYNSPLHF
J: TRBJ2-3; size: -; D: -; V: TRBV28; DNA: TGTGCCAGCAGTCCCGGGGAGATAGATACGCAGTATTTT; CDR3: CASSPGEIDTQYF
J: TRBJ2-5; size: many; D: -; V: TRBV29-1; DNA: TGCAGCGTTGGCCCAGCCTACCAAGAGACCCAGTACTTC; CDR3: CSVGPAYQETQYF
J: TRBJ1-4; size: many; D: TRBD1; V: TRBV28; DNA: TGTGCCAGCAGTGAGACCGGGACAGGGGAGGAAAAACTGTTTTTT; CDR3: CASSETGTGEEKLFF
J: TRBJ1-2; size: -; D: -; V: TRBV4-2; DNA: TGTGCCAGCAGCCAAGATAGGTGGACCTATGGCTACACCTTC; CDR3: CASSQDRWTYGYTF
J: TRBJ2-1; size: few; D: -; V: TRBV11-3; DNA: TGTGCCAGCAGCTTTCGAGGGACCACAAACTACAATGAGCAGTTCTTC; CDR3: CASSFRGTTNYNEQFF
J: TRBJ1-5; size: many; D: -; V: TRBV3-1; DNA: TGTGCCAGCAGCCAAGATCCTTCGAATCAGCCCCAGCATTTT; CDR3: CASSQDPSNQPQHF
J: TRBJ1-4; size: -; D: -; V: TRBV5-4; DNA: TGTGCCAGCAGCCTGGGGGCTAATGAAAAACTGTTTTTT; CDR3: CASSLGANEKLFF
J: TRBJ2-1; size: many; D: -; V: TRBV30; DNA: TGTGCCTGGAGTGGGGACACCCCCTACAATGAGCAGTTCTTC; CDR3: CAWSGDTPYNEQFF
J: TRBJ1-2; size: few; D: TRBD1; V: TRBV6-1; DNA: TGTGCCAGCGGAGATCGGGACAGATGGGATGGCTACACCTTC; CDR3: CASGDRDRWDGYTF
J: TRBJ1-2; size: -; D: -; V: TRBV6-6; DNA: TGTGCCAGCAGTTACTCTCGCGACAGCGGATACTATGGCTACACCTTC; CDR3: CASSYSRDSGYYGYTF
J: TRBJ1-6; size: -; D: -; V: TRBV20-1; DNA: TGCAGTGCTAGCTCCGGACCGTCAGGGAATTCACCCCTCCACTTT; CDR3: CSASSGPSGNSPLHF
J: TRBJ2-1; size: -; D: -; V: TRBV9; DNA: TGTGCCAGCAGCGAAGGGACCAACTACAATGAGCAGTTCTTC; CDR3: CASSEGTNYNEQFF
J: TRBJ1-2; size: many; D: -; V: TRBV3-1; DNA: TGTGCCAGCAGCCAAGATGATAGGCAGGGCTACTACACCTTC; CDR3: CASSQDDRQGYYTF
J: TRBJ1-2; size: -; D: TRBD1; V: TRBV7-2; DNA: TGTGCCAGCAGTTCGGACAGGGGGGTTGGCTACACCTTC; CDR3: CASSSDRGVGYTF
J: TRBJ1-5; size: few; D: -; V: TRBV20-1; DNA: TGCAGTGCTAGAGACCCCTGGCAGGGGCAGCCCCAGCATTTT; CDR3: CSARDPWQGQPQHF
J: TRBJ2-3; size: many; D: -; V: TRBV20-1; DNA: TGCAGTGCCAGGTTGGGTGTCGTCACAGATACGCAGTATTTT; CDR3: CSARLGVVTDTQYF
J: TRBJ1-1; size: few; D: TRBD1; V: TRBV4-3; DNA: TGCGCCAGCAGCCGACAGGGAGATGACACTGAAGCTTTCTTT; CDR3: CASSRQGDDTEAFF
J: TRBJ1-6; size: many; D: -; V: TRBV11-2; DNA: TGTGCCAGCAGCCTCGCCCTAGGTTCACCCCTCCACTTT; CDR3: CASSLALGSPLHF
J: TRBJ2-7; size: many; D: TRBD1; V: TRBV5-1; DNA: TGCGCCAGCAGCTTTCGGACAGGGTTCTACGAGCAGTACTTC; CDR3: CASSFRTGFYEQYF